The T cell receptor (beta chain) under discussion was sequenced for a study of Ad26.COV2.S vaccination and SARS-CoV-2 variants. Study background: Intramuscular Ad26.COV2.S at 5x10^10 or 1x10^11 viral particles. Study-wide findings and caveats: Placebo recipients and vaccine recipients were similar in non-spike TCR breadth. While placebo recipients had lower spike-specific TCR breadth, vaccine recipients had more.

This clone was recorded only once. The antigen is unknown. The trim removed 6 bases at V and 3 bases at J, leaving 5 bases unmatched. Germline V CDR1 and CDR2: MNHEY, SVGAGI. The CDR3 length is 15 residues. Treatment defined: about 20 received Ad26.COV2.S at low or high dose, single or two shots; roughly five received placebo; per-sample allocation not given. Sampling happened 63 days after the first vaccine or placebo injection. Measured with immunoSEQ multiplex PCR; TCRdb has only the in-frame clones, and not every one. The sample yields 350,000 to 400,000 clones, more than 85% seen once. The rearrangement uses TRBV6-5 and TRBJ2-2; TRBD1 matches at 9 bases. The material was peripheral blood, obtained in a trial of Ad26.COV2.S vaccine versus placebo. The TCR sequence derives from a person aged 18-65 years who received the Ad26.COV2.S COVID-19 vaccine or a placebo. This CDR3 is CASRRTGDYTGELFF. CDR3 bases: TGTGCCAGCAGGCGGACAGGGGATTACACCGGGGAGCTGTTTTTT.